This T cell receptor beta chain was sequenced during a study of molecular identifiers for immune sequencing clone quantification. Study information: Replicate RNA came from about 19,000 or 110,000 naive CD8 cells and was split five ways, and four parts were sequenced.

TCRdb called the PCR reads again in MiXCR, with one record for every CDR3 protein. The sample shows around 470,000 distinct CDR3 sequences, roughly 23% of them seen only once. Germline V gene data show CDR1 as SEHNR and CDR2 as FQNEAQ (reference sequence). After removal of 4 bases from V and 2 bases from J, the junction contained 5 bases not matched to a gene. CDR3 length: 17 amino acids. Sequences were obtained from naive CD8+ T cells from blood, with Jurkat cell RNA spiked in. The subset here: FACS-sorted CD8+CD4-CCR7+CD45RA+ naive T cells. J is TRBJ2-1 and V is TRBV7-9; 13 nucleotides agree with TRBD2. This receptor was taken from a human donor in good health. Some libraries in this study had Jurkat cell RNA spiked in. This CDR3 reads CASSSPTSGRAYNEQFF. The CDR3 DNA is TGTGCCAGCAGCTCCCCTACTAGCGGGAGGGCCTACAATGAGCAGTTCTTC. Drawing the rest from reference TRBV7-9 and TRBJ2-1, the complete variable domain is DTGVSQNPRHKITKRGQNVTFRCDPISEHNRLYWYRQTLGQGPEFLTYFQNEAQLEKSRLLSDRFSAERPKGSFSTLEIQRTEQGDSAMYLCASSSPTSGRAYNEQFFGPGTRLTVL.